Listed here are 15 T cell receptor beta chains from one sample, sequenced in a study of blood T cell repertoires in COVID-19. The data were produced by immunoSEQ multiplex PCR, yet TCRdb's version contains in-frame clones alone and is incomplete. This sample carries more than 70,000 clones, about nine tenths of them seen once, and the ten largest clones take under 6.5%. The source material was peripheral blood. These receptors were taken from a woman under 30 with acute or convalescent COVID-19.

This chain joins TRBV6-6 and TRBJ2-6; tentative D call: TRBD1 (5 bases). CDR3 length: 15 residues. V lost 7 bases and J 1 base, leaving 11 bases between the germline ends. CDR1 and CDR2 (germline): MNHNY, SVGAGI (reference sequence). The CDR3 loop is CASKGHLSGANVLTF. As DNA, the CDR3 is TGTGCCAGCAAAGGACACCTATCTGGGGCCAACGTCCTGACTTTC.

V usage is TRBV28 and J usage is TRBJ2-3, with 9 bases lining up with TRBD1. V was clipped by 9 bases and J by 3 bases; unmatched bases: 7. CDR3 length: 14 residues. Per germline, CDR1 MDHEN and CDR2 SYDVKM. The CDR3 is CASGDREGTDTQYF. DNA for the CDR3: TGTGCCAGTGGGGACAGGGAGGGAACAGATACGCAGTATTTT.

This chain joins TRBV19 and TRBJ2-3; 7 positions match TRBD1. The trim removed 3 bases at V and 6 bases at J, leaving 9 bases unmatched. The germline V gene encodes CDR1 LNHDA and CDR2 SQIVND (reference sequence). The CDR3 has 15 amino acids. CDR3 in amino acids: CASSIGNRGVDTQYF. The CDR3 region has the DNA TGTGCCAGTAGTATTGGGAACAGGGGTGTCGATACGCAGTATTTT.

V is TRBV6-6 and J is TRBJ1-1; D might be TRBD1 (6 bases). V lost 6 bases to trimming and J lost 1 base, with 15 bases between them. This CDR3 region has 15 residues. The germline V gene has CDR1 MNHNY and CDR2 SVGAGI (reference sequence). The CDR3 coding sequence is TGTGCCAGCAGCCTATCCCAAGGGGGGAACACTGAAGCTTTCTTT. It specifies CASSLSQGGNTEAFF.

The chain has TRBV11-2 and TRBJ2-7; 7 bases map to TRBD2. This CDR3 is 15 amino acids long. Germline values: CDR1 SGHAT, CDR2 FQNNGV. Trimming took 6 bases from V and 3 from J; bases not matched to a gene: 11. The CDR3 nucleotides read TGTGCCAGCAGTAATACCGAGCGGGGTGGCTACGAGCAGTACTTC. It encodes CASSNTERGGYEQYF.

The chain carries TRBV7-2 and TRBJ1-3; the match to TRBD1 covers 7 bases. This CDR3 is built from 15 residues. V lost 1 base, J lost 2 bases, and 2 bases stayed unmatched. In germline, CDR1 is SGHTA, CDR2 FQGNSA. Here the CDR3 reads CASSLGTGAGNTIYF. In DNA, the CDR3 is TGTGCCAGCAGCTTAGGAACAGGGGCTGGAAACACCATATATTTT.

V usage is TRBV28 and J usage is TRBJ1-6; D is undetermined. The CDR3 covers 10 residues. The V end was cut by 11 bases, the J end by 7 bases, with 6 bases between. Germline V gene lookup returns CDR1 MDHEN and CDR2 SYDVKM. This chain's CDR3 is CAVGNSPLHF. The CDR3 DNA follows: TGTGCCGTCGGGAATTCACCCCTCCACTTT.

The CDR3 is CASSLSQDLGGYTF. CDR3 nucleotide sequence: TGTGCCAGCAGTTTATCACAGGATTTGGGCGGCTACACCTTC. V usage is TRBV28 and J usage is TRBJ1-2, with D maybe TRBD1 (5 bases). Trimming pared 1 base from V and 8 bases from J, leaving 14 bases between. The CDR3 loop spans 14 amino acids. Germline loops: CDR1 MDHEN, CDR2 SYDVKM.

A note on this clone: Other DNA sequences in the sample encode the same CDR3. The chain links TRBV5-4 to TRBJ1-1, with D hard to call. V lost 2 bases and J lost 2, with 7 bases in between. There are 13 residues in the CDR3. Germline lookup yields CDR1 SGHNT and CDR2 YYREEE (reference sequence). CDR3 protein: CASSFRQNTEAFF. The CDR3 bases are TGTGCCAGCAGCTTCAGGCAAAACACTGAAGCTTTCTTT.

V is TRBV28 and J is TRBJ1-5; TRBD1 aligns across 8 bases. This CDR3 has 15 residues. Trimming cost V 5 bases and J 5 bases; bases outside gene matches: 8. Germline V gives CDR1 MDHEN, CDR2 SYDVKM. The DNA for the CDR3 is TGTGCCAGCAGTGCCCGGACAGGGTTCCATCAGCCCCAGCATTTT. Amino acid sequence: CASSARTGFHQPQHF.

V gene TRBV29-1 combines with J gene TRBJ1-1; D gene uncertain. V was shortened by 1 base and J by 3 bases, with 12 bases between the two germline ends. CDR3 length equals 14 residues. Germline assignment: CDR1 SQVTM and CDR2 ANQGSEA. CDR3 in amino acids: CSVEVAGGYTEAFF. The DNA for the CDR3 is TGCAGCGTTGAAGTAGCGGGCGGATACACTGAAGCTTTCTTT.

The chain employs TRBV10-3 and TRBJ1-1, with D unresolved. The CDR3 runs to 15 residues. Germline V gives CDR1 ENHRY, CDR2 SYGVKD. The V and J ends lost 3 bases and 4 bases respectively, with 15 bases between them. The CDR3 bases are TGTGCCATCAGTGATTGGCTCGGGGAGGGCACTGAAGCTTTCTTT. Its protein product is CAISDWLGEGTEAFF.

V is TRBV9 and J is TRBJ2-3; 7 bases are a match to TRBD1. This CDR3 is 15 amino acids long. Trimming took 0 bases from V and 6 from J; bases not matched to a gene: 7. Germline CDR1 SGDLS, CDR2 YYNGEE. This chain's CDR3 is CASSVEGAHRDTQYF. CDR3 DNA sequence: TGTGCCAGCAGCGTAGAGGGGGCCCACCGGGATACGCAGTATTTT.

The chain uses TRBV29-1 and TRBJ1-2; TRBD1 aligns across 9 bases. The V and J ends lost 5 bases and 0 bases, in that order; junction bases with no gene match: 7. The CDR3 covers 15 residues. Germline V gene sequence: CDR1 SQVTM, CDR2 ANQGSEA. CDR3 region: CSVTGGTTTNYGYTF. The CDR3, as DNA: TGCAGCGTTACAGGGGGCACTACTACTAACTATGGCTACACCTTC.

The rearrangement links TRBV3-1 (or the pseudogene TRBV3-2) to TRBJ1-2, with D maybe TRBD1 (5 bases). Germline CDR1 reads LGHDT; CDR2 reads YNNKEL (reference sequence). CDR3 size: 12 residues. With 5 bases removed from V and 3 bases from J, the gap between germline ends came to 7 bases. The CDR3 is CASSAGYYGYTF. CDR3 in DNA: TGTGCCAGCAGCGCAGGGTACTATGGCTACACCTTC.